These 27 T cell receptor beta chains were all obtained from the same sample, sequenced in a study of monozygotic twins with inflammatory bowel disease. For each CDR3 protein, TCRdb gives one entry from its re-call of the 5' RACE reads, without DNA. This sample's table reports more than 300,000 distinct CDR3 sequences. Sequencing was done on a sample of blood. The receptor source for this set is a human donor with ulcerative colitis or Crohn's disease, or a healthy co-twin of an affected twin (not recorded which).

The V and J genes are TRBV28 and TRBJ2-1; TCRdb's D call of TRBD1 is untestable without DNA. Germline loops: CDR1 MDHEN, CDR2 SYDVKM. The CDR3 covers 17 residues. CDR3 sequence: CASRTPRGQVINNEQFF.

The chain carries TRBV6-2 or TRBV6-3 and TRBJ2-5; TCRdb returns TRBD2, unconfirmable since there is no DNA. The germline V gene encodes CDR1 MNHEY and CDR2 SVGEGT. This CDR3 is built from 16 residues. CDR3 amino acids: CASSYSSGASWETQYF.

The J gene is TRBJ2-4, the V gene TRBV20-1; the D call of TRBD2 rests on TCRdb alone, since no DNA is present to check it. Germline V gene lookup returns CDR1 DFQATT and CDR2 SNEGSKA (reference sequence). This CDR3 has 21 amino acids. This CDR3 reads CSARVGSRNLPPPEAKNIQYF.

The chain couples TRBV6-6 to TRBJ2-7; lacking DNA, the TRBD1 call made by TCRdb goes unchecked. Germline values: CDR1 MNHNY, CDR2 SVGAGI (reference sequence). The CDR3 length is 14 residues. The CDR3 is CASSSGQGNYEQYF.

The gene calls are TRBV9 and TRBJ2-5. Per the germline V gene, CDR1 is SGDLS and CDR2 is YYNGEE. The CDR3 is 14 residues long. This CDR3 reads CASSVDSLLETQYF.

The V and J genes are TRBV6-5 and TRBJ1-1; the TCRdb call, TRBD1, lacks DNA for checking. From germline, CDR1 is MNHEY and CDR2 SVGAGI. This CDR3 comprises 15 residues. This CDR3 is CASSSTTALNTEAFF.

The CDR3 loop is CSATSLRKPHSNQPQHF. V usage is TRBV20-1 and J usage is TRBJ1-5; lacking DNA, the TRBD1 call made by TCRdb goes unchecked. This CDR3 has 17 residues. CDR1 is DFQATT, CDR2 SNEGSKA, per germline (reference sequence).

This chain joins TRBV28 and TRBJ2-7; TCRdb picks TRBD1, but there is no DNA to check that call. Per germline, CDR1 MDHEN and CDR2 SYDVKM. The CDR3 is 15 amino acids. The CDR3 sequence is CASSTAGPNSYEQYF.

The V call is TRBV24-1, the J call TRBJ2-3; TCRdb proposes TRBD1, but this gene call is untestable without DNA. The CDR3 covers 15 residues. Germline-derived CDR1 and CDR2 are KGHDR and SFDVKD. The CDR3 here is CATSTGGLYTDTQYF.

The rearrangement uses TRBV20-1 and TRBJ1-1; TCRdb picks TRBD1, but there is no DNA to check that call. This CDR3 spans 14 amino acids. Germline assignment: CDR1 DFQATT and CDR2 SNEGSKA (reference sequence). Here the CDR3 reads CSAMKGHQNTEAFF.

The chain carries TRBV7-2 and TRBJ2-7. CDR3 size: 12 residues. Germline CDR1 and CDR2: SGHTA and FQGNSA. CDR3 amino acids: CASSVPGYEQYF.

V usage is TRBV5-1 and J usage is TRBJ2-1; TCRdb lists TRBD2, though no DNA is available to test this call. CDR1 is SGHRS and CDR2 is YFSETQ in the germline V gene. CDR3 size: 17 residues. The CDR3 sequence: CASSPTRLAGSYNEQFF. Combining the CDR3 with reference TRBV5-1 and TRBJ2-1 gives the whole variable domain KAGVTQTPRYLIKTRGQQVTLSCSPISGHRSVSWYQQTPGQGLQFLFEYFSETQRNKGNFPGRFSGRQFSNSRSEMNVSTLELGDSALYLCASSPTRLAGSYNEQFFGPGTRLTVL.

The rearrangement joins TRBV6-5 to TRBJ1-2; the D call from TCRdb, TRBD1, cannot be confirmed without DNA. Germline CDR1 and CDR2: MNHEY and SVGAGI. CDR3 length: 14 residues. CDR3 amino acids: CASSYSAGNYGYTF.

The genes are TRBV27 and TRBJ1-1; TCRdb gives TRBD1 as the D gene, but with no DNA this cannot be confirmed. CDR3 size: 15 residues. The germline gives CDR1 MNHEY, CDR2 SMNVEV (reference sequence). The CDR3 loop is CASSLWLGGNTEAFF.

This chain connects TRBV18 to TRBJ2-1; checking the TCRdb D call of TRBD1 is not possible without DNA. CDR1 and CDR2 (germline): KGHSH, LQKENI. There are 15 residues in the CDR3. CDR3 region: CASSPLSGTGHEQFF.

The J gene is TRBJ2-7, the V gene TRBV28; the TCRdb D gene call, TRBD2, has no DNA to confirm it. The CDR3 totals 16 residues. Germline CDR1 reads MDHEN; CDR2 reads SYDVKM. This chain's CDR3 is CASRPPGLAGGREQYF.

The chain recombines TRBV12-3 or TRBV12-4 with TRBJ2-7; without DNA, the TCRdb call of TRBD2 cannot be checked. The CDR3 length is 14 residues. CDR3 region: CASRELAGASEQYF.

The chain has TRBV15 and TRBJ2-1; without DNA, the TCRdb call of TRBD2 cannot be checked. Looked up from germline, CDR1 is LNHNV and CDR2 is YYDKDF (reference sequence). The CDR3 consists of 17 residues. This CDR3 is CATSRDLTTSGRAGGFF.

The chain links TRBV6-1 to TRBJ1-5; as DNA is missing, the TRBD1 call by TCRdb cannot be tested. The CDR3 contains 15 residues. Germline V lookup: CDR1 MNHNS, CDR2 SASEGT. The CDR3 loop reads CASSVMGRGDQPQHF.

The V and J genes are TRBV12-3 or TRBV12-4 and TRBJ1-4; the TCRdb D gene call, TRBD1, has no DNA to confirm it. The CDR3 totals 15 residues. The CDR3 is CASSLLGQGVEKLFF.

J is TRBJ2-2 and V is TRBV7-8; TCRdb lists TRBD1, though no DNA is available to test this call. Germline V gene data show CDR1 as SGHVS and CDR2 as FQNEAQ. This CDR3 has 15 amino acids. The CDR3 protein is CASSDTGQGGRELFF.

The rearrangement links TRBV6-5 to TRBJ2-6; TCRdb reports TRBD1, a call that lacks DNA to check it against. This CDR3 is 17 amino acids long. Germline assignment: CDR1 MNHEY and CDR2 SVGAGI. CDR3 loop: CASSYPPWGSGANVLTF.

This sequence joins TRBV9 and TRBJ1-2; checking the TCRdb D call of TRBD1 is not possible without DNA. The CDR3 length is 12 residues. Looked up from germline, CDR1 is SGDLS and CDR2 is YYNGEE. CDR3 amino acids: CASSEGGSGYTF.

This chain joins TRBV15 and TRBJ1-6. CDR3 length: 15 amino acids. Germline V gives CDR1 LNHNV, CDR2 YYDKDF (reference sequence). The CDR3 reads CATSREGHLSSPLHF.

The genes are TRBV6-5 and TRBJ1-2; the D call of TRBD1 rests on TCRdb alone, since no DNA is present to check it. The CDR3 sequence is 15 residues long. Looked up from germline, CDR1 is MNHEY and CDR2 is SVGAGI. The CDR3 here is CASSYRDRRHYGYTF.

The chain combines TRBV4-2 with TRBJ2-3. The CDR3 runs to 13 residues. The V gene's germline CDR1 is LGHNA and CDR2 YNFKEQ. CDR3 loop: CASGPSGTDTQYF.

The rearrangement joins TRBV7-9 to TRBJ1-1. The CDR3 totals 13 residues. In germline, CDR1 is SEHNR, CDR2 FQNEAQ (reference sequence). The CDR3 here is CASSPVGAVEAFF. Based on the CDR3 plus reference TRBV7-9 and TRBJ1-1, the full variable domain is DTGVSQNPRHKITKRGQNVTFRCDPISEHNRLYWYRQTLGQGPEFLTYFQNEAQLEKSRLLSDRFSAERPKGSFSTLEIQRTEQGDSAMYLCASSPVGAVEAFFGQGTRLTVV.